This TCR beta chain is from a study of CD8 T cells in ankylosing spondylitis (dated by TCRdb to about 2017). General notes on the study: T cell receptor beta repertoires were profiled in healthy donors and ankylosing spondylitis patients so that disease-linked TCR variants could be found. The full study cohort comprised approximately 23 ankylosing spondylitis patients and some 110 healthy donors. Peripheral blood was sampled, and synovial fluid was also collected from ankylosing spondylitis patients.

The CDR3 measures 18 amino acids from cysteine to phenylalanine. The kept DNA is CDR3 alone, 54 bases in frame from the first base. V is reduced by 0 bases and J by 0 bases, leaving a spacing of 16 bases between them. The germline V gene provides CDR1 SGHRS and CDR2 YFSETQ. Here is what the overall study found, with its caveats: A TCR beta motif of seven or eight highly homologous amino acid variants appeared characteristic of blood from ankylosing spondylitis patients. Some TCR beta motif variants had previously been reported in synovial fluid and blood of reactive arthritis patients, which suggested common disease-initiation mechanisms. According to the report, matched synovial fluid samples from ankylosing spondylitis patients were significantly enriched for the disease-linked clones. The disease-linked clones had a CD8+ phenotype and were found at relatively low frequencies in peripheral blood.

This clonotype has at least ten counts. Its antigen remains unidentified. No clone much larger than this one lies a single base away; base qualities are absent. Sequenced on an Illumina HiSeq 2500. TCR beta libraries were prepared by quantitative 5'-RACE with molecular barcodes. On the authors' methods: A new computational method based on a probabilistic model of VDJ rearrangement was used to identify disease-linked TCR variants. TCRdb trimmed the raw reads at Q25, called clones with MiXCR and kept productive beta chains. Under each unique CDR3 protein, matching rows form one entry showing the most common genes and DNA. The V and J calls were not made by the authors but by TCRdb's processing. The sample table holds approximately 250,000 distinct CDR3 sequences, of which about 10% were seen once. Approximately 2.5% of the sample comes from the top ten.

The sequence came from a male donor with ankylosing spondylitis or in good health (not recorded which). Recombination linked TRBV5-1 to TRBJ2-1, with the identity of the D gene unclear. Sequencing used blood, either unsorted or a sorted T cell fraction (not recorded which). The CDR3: CASSLVRAWASSYNEQFF. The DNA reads TGCGCCAGCAGCTTGGTTCGAGCTTGGGCGAGCTCCTACAATGAGCAGTTCTTC.